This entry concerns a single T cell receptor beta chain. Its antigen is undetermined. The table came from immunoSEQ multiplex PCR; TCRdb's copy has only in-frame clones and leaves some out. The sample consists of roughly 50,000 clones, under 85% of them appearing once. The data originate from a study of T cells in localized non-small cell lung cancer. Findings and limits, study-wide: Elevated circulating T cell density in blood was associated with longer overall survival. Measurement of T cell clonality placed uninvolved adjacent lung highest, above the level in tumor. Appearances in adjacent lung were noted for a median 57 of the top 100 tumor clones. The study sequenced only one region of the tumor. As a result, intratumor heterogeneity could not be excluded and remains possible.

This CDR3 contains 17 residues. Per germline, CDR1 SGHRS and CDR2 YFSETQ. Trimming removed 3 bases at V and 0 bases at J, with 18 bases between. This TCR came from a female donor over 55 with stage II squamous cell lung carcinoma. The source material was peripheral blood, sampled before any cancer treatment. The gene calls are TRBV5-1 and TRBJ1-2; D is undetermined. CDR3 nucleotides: TGCGCCAGCAGCTCGTCTCCCATGGGGAGGGCTAACTATGGCTACACCTTC. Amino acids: CASSSSPMGRANYGYTF.